This T cell receptor (beta chain) stems from a study of metastatic and nonmetastatic thyroid tumors. Looking at the study overall: Malignant and benign thyroid patients had repertoires compared in peripheral blood and tumor or nodule tissue. Study-level points and caveats: In blood and tumor, TCR beta diversity was reportedly significantly higher in malignant thyroid tumors than in benign nodules.

Before thyroid surgery, none of the patients had received any treatment. Study processing details: What underpinned the distant-metastasis classifier for papillary thyroid cancer was the set of CDR3 differences across clinicopathological groups. MiXCR re-clonotyped the PCR reads for TCRdb. The V and J calls and clone size come from TCRdb's table, not from the authors' own analysis. The sample holds 35,000 to 40,000 clones; more than 25% are singletons and the top ten take 9.6%. In its sample, this clone is medium-sized (0.01 to 0.1%). Antigen unknown. V dropped 4 bases and J dropped 5; count of bases not matched to a gene: 9. Germline CDR1 and CDR2: MNHNS and SASEGT. CDR3 length equals 15 residues.

The chain joins TRBV6-1 to TRBJ2-3; 7 bases fit TRBD2. Specimen: blood. This sequence originates from a female donor with papillary thyroid cancer or a benign thyroid nodule (not recorded which). Some clones in this sample may be carry-over from other donors' samples. In DNA form, the CDR3 reads TGTGCCAGCAGTGCCAGCCGGGACTACATAGATACGCAGTATTTT. It translates to CASSASRDYIDTQYF.